The T cell receptor beta chain under discussion was sequenced for a study of blood T cell repertoires in COVID-19. Only in-frame clones appear in the TCRdb table, and some are missing; sequencing was by immunoSEQ multiplex PCR. The table lists 16,000 or so clones, nearly 90% of them singletons, with approximately 10% in the top ten. V shed 5 bases, J shed 4 bases, and the junction held 8 bases outside the gene matches. The CDR3 runs to 15 residues. Per the germline V gene, CDR1 is SGHVS and CDR2 is FQNEAQ. The source is a man older than 75 with acute or convalescent COVID-19. Sample: peripheral blood. The gene calls are TRBV7-8 and TRBJ1-1, with 9 bases fitting TRBD1. CDR3 sequence (DNA): TGTGCCAGCAGCCAGGGACAGGGAGGGAGCACTGAAGCTTTCTTT. This sequence encodes CASSQGQGGSTEAFF.